Described below is a single T cell receptor beta chain sequence and its context. It lacks a known antigen. Per-nucleotide qualities are absent, and no much larger clonotype sits a single base away. The immunoSEQ assay, a bias-controlled multiplex PCR using V- and J-specific primers, was used to amplify TCR beta CDR3 regions from genomic DNA. A second PCR step added a proprietary barcode and Illumina adapter sequences to the CDR3 amplicons. An Illumina MiSeq instrument was used to sequence the CDR3 libraries. Turning to the authors' computational methods: Export and quality control were performed with immunoSEQ Analyzer 3.0, and downstream analyses were performed with R Bioconductor and Immunarch. Only productive rearrangements within the normalized downsampled data set were used in the calculation of repertoire metrics. Pathologically expanded clonotypes were defined as those larger than 5 templates in the normalized cohort. The Inverse Simpson Index served as the measure of repertoire diversity. The non-normalized data set was used for CMV-specificity analyses so that all clonotypes could be captured. What TCRdb holds here is the immuneACCESS table cut down to in-frame rearrangements. Part of the clones is not present; checked against another copy, under half of the missing clones reflect an unresolved V gene, and the others are unexplained. V and J calls and clone size follow that table, whereas D and trimming were derived from the DNA. The sample includes 35,000 to 45,000 clones, with roughly 96% observed a single time. The top ten clones comprise around 1.6% of the sample.

The data derive from a study of T cell clonotyping in hematopoietic cell transplantation (dated by TCRdb to the early 2020s). Background on the whole study: Recipient samples taken before transplant were obtained following cytoreduction. In the study, 135 blood samples were gathered from roughly 35 consecutive transplant recipients and their related donors. Patients were recruited between late 2015 and 2017 and followed until late 2020 or death. Study-level results and caveats: After transplant, TCR diversity in recipients dropped, and pathologically expanded clonotypes increased progressively from day 30 to day 180. The sample size was limited, and CD4 and CD8 repertoire contributions could not be separated because cells were not sorted. Donor and pretransplant recipient Inverse Simpson Index values predicted broader posttransplant TCR repertoire diversity. Just a small fraction of recipient repertoires overlapped with donor repertoires, and more than 95% appeared de novo at the given depth.

The CDR3 starts with the cysteine, ends with the phenylalanine, and has 13 residues. Only the CDR3 DNA stays, 39 bases, in frame from base 1. The CDR1 and CDR2 encoded by the germline V gene are MDHEN and SYDVKM. V is pared back by 5 bases and J by 5 bases, with 12 bases lying between the germline termini. The sample's time point label, in plain terms: recipient sample about 28 days before transplant, after cytoreduction. Blood from recipients was drawn roughly 28 days before transplant, then again at days 30, 100 and 180 after transplant. Using Nuclei Lysis Solution, genomic DNA was extracted from unfractionated peripheral blood mononuclear cells that were either fresh or cryopreserved.

The sequence was collected from a man aged 35 to 55 with chronic myeloid leukemia. Some clones in this sample may be carry-over from other donors' samples. Source: peripheral blood mononuclear cells, taken before stem cell transplant. This receptor chain uses TRBV28 and TRBJ1-1, and TRBD1 may be the D gene, going by 5 matching bases. The nucleotide sequence reads TGTGCCAGCAGTATACCCAGGGTAACTGAAGCTTTCTTT. Translation gives CASSIPRVTEAFF.